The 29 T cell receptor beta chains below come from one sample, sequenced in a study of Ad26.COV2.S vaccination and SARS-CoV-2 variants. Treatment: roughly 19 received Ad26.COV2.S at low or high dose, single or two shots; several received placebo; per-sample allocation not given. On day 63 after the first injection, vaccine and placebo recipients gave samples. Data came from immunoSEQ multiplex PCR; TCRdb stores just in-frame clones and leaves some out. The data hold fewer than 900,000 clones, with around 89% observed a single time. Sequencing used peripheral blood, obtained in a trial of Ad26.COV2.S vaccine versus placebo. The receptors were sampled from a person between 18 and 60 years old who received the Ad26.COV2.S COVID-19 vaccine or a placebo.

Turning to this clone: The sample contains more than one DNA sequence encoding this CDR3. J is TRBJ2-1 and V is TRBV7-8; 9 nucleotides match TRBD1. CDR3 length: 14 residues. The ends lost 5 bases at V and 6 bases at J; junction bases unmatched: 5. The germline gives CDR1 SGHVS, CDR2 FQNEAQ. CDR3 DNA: TGTGCCAGCAGCCTAGGGGACAGGGTCAATGAGCAGTTCTTC. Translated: CASSLGDRVNEQFF.

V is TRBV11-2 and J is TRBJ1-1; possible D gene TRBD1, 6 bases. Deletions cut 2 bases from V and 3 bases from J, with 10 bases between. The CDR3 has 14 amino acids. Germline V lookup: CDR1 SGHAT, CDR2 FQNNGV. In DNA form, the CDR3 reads TGTGCCAGCAGCTTACGCCCAGGGGACACTGAAGCTTTCTTT. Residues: CASSLRPGDTEAFF.

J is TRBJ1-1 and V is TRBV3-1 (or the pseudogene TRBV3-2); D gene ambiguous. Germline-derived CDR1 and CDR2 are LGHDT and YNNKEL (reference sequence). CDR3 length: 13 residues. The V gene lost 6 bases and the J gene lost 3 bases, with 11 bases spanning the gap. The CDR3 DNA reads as TGTGCCAGCAGTCACGACCCGGACACTGAAGCTTTCTTT. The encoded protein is CASSHDPDTEAFF.

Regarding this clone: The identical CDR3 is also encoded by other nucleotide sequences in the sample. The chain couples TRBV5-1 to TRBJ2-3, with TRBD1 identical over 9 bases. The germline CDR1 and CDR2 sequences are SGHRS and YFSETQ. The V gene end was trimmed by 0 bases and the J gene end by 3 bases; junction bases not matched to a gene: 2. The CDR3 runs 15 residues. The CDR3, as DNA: TGCGCCAGCAGCTTGGCGGACAGGGGTACAGATACGCAGTATTTT. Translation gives CASSLADRGTDTQYF.

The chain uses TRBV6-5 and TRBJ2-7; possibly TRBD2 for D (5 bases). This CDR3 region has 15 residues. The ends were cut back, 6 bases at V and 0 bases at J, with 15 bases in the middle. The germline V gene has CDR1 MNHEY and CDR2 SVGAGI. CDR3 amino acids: CASRPDGGNSYEQYF. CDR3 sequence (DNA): TGTGCCAGCAGACCGGACGGAGGCAACTCCTACGAGCAGTACTTC.

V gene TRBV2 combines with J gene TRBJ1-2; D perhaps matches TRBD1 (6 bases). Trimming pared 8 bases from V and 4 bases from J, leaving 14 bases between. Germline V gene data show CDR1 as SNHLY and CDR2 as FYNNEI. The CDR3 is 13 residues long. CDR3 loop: CASGWDTLYGYTF. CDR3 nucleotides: TGTGCCAGCGGATGGGACACACTCTATGGCTACACCTTC.

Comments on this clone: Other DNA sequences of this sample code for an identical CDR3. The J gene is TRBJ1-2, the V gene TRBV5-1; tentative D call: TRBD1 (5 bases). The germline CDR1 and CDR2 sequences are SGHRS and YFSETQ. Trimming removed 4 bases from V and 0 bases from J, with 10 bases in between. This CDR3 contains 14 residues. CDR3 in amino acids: CASSLDSTNYGYTF. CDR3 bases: TGCGCCAGCAGCCTAGACAGTACTAACTATGGCTACACCTTC. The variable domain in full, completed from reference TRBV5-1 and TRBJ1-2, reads KAGVTQTPRYLIKTRGQQVTLSCSPISGHRSVSWYQQTPGQGLQFLFEYFSETQRNKGNFPGRFSGRQFSNSRSEMNVSTLELGDSALYLCASSLDSTNYGYTFGSGTRLTVV.

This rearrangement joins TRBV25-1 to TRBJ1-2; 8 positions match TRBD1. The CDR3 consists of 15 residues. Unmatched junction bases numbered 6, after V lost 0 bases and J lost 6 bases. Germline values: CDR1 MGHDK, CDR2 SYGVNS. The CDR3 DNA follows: TGTGCCAGCAGTGAATACGGTGGCAGGGGGCATGGCTACACCTTC. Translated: CASSEYGGRGHGYTF.

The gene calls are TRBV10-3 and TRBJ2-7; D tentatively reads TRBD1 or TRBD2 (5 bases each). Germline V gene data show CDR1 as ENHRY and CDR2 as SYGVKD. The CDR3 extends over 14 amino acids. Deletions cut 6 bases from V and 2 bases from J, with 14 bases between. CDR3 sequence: CAISPSGRTYEQYF. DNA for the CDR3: TGTGCCATCAGCCCTTCGGGACGGACCTACGAGCAGTACTTC.

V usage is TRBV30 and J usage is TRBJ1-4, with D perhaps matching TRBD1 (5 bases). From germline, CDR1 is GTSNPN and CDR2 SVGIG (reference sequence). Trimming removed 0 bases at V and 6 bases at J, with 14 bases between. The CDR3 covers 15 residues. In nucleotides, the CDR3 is TGTGCCTGGAGTGTACGGGGAGGCAGGGATGAAAAACTGTTTTTT. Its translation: CAWSVRGGRDEKLFF.

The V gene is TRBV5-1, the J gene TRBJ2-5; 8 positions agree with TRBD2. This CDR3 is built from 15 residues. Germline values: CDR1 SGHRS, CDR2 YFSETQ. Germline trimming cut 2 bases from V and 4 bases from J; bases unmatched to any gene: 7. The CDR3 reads CASSFNSGVRETQYF. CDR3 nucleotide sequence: TGCGCCAGCAGCTTCAATAGCGGGGTGAGAGAGACCCAGTACTTC. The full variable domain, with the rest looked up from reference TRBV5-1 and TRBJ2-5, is KAGVTQTPRYLIKTRGQQVTLSCSPISGHRSVSWYQQTPGQGLQFLFEYFSETQRNKGNFPGRFSGRQFSNSRSEMNVSTLELGDSALYLCASSFNSGVRETQYFGPGTRLLVL.

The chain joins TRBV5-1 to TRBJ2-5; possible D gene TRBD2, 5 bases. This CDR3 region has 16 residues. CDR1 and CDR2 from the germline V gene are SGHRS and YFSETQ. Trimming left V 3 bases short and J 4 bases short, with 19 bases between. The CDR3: CASSWRVLQDRETQYF. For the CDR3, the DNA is TGCGCCAGCAGCTGGCGGGTCTTACAAGATCGAGAGACCCAGTACTTC.

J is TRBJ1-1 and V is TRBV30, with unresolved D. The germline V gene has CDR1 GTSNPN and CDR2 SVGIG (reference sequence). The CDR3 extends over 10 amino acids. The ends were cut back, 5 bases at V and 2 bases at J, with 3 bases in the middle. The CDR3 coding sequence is TGTGCCTGGGTTAACACTGAAGCTTTCTTT. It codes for CAWVNTEAFF.

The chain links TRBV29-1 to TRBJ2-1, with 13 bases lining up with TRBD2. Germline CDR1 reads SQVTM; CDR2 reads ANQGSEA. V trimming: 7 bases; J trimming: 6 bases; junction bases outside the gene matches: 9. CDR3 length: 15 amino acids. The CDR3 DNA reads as TGCAGCGCACCTGGACTAGCGGGAGTCTTCAATGAGCAGTTCTTC. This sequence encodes CSAPGLAGVFNEQFF.

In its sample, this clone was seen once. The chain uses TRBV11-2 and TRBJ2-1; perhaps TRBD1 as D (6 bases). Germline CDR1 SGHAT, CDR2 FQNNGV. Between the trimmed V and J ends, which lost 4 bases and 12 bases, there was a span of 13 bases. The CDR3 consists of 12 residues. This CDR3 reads CASSSDSRGQFF. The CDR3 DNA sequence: TGTGCCAGCAGCTCAGATTCCAGGGGGCAGTTCTTC.

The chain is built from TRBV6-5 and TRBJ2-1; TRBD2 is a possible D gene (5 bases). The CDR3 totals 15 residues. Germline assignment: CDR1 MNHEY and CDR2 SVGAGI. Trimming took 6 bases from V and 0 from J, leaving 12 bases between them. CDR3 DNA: TGTGCCAGCAGCCTGGACTTAAACTCCTACAATGAGCAGTTCTTC. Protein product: CASSLDLNSYNEQFF.

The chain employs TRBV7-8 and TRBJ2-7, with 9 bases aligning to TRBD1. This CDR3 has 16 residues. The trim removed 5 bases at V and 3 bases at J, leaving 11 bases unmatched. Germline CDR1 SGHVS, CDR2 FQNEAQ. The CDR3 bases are TGTGCCAGCAGCCCTACAACCGGGACAGGGTTCTACGAGCAGTACTTC. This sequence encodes CASSPTTGTGFYEQYF.

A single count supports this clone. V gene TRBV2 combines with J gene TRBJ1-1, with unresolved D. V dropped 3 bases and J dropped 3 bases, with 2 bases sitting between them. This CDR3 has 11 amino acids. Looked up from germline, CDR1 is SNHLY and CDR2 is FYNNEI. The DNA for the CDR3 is TGTGCCAGCAGTGATTACACTGAAGCTTTCTTT. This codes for CASSDYTEAFF. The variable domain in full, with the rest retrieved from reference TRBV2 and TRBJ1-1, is EPEVTQTPSHQVTQMGQEVILRCVPISNHLYFYWYRQILGQKVEFLVSFYNNEISEKSEIFDDQFSVERPDGSNFTLKIRSTKLEDSAMYFCASSDYTEAFFGQGTRLTVV.

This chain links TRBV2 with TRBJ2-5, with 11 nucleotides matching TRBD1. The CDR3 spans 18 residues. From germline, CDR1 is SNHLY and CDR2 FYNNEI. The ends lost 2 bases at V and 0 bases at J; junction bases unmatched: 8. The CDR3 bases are TGTGCCAGCAGTGAATCGGGGACAGGGGGGTTGTACCAAGAGACCCAGTACTTC. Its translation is CASSESGTGGLYQETQYF.

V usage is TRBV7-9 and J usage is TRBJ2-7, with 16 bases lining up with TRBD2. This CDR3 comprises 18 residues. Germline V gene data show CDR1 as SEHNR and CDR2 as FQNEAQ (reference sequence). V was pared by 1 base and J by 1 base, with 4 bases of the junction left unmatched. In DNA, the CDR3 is TGTGCCAGCAGCTTAGGGGGGACTAGCGGGAGGGTTTCCTACGAGCAGTACTTC. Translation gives CASSLGGTSGRVSYEQYF.

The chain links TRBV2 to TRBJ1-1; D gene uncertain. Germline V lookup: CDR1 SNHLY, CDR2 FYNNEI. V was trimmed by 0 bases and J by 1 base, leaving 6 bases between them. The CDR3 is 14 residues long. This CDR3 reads CASSEAPGNTEAFF. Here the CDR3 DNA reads TGTGCCAGCAGTGAAGCGCCGGGGAACACTGAAGCTTTCTTT.

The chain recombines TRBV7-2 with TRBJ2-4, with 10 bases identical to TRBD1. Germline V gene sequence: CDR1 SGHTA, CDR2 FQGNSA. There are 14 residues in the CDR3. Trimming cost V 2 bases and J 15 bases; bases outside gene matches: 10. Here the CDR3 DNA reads TGTGCCAGCAGCTTAATTGGGACAGGGGCTTCTCGGTACTTC. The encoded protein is CASSLIGTGASRYF.

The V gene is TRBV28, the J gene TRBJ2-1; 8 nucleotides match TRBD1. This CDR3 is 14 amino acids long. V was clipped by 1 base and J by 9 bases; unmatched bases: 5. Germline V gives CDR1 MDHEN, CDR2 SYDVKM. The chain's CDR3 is CASSLSQGAAEQFF. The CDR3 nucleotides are TGTGCCAGCAGTTTATCCCAGGGGGCAGCTGAGCAGTTCTTC.

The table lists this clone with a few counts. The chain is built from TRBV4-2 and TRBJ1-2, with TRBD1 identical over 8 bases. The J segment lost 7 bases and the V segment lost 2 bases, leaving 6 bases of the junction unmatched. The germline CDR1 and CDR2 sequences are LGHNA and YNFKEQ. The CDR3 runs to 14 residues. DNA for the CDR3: TGTGCCAGCAGCCAATCGGACAGGGACGGTGGCTACACCTTC. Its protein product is CASSQSDRDGGYTF.

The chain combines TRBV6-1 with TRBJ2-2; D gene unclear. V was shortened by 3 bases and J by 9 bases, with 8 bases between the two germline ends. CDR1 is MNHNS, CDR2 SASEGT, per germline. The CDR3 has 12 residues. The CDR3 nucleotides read TGTGCCAGCAGTGACATGTTCAGGGAGCTGTTTTTT. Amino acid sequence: CASSDMFRELFF.

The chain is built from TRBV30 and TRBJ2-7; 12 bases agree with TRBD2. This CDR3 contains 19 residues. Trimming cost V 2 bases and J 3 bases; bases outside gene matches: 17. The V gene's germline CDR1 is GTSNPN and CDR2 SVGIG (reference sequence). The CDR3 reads CAWSFSRTSGTEHLYEQYF. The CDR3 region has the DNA TGTGCCTGGAGTTTTTCAAGGACTAGCGGGACCGAACACCTCTACGAGCAGTACTTC.

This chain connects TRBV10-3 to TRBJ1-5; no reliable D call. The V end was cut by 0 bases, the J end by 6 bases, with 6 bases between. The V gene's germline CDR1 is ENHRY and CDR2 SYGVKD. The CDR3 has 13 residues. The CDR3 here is CAISESLGQPQHF. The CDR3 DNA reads TGTGCCATCAGTGAGTCGTTGGGTCAGCCCCAGCATTTT.

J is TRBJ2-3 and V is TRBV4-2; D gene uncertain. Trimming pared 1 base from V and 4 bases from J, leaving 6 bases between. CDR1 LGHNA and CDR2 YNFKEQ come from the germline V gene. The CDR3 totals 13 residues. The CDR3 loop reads CASSQGLPDTQYF. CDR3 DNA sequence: TGTGCCAGCAGCCAAGGACTGCCAGATACGCAGTATTTT.

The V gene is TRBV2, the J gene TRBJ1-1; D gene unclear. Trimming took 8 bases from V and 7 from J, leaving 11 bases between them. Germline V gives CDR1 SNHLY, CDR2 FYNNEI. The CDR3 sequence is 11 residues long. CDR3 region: CASVGLYEAFF. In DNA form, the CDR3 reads TGTGCCAGCGTTGGACTGTATGAAGCTTTCTTT. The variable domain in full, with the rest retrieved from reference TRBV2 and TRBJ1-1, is EPEVTQTPSHQVTQMGQEVILRCVPISNHLYFYWYRQILGQKVEFLVSFYNNEISEKSEIFDDQFSVERPDGSNFTLKIRSTKLEDSAMYFCASVGLYEAFFGQGTRLTVV.